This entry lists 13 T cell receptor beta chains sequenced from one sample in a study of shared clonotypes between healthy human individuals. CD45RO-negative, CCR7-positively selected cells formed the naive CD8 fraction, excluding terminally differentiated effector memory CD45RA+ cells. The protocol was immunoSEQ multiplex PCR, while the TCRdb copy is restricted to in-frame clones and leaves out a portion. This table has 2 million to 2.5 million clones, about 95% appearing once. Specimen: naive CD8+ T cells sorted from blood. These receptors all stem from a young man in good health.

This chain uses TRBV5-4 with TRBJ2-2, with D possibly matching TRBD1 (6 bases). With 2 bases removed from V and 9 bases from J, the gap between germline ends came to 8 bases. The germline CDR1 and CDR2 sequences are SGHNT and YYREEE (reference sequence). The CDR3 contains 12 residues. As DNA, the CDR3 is TGTGCCAGCAGCTTAACAGGGAGGGAGCTGTTTTTT. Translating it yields CASSLTGRELFF.

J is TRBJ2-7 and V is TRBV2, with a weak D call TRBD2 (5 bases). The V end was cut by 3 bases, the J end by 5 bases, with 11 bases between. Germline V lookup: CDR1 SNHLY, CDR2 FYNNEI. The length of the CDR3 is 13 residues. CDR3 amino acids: CASSDGNEDEQYF. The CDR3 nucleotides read TGTGCCAGCAGTGACGGGAACGAAGACGAGCAGTACTTC.

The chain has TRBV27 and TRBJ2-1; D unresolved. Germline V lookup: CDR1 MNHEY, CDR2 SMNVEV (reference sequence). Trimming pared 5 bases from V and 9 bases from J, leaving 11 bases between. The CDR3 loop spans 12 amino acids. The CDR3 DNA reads TGTGCCAGCAGTCCCAACCTGGGTGAGCAGTTCTTC. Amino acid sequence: CASSPNLGEQFF.

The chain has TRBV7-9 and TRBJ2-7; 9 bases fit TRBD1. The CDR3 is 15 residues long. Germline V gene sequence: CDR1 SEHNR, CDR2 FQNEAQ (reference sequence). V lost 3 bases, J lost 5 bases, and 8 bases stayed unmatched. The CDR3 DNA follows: TGTGCCAGCAGCTTGCCGGACAGGGGTAGCCACGAGCAGTACTTC. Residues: CASSLPDRGSHEQYF.

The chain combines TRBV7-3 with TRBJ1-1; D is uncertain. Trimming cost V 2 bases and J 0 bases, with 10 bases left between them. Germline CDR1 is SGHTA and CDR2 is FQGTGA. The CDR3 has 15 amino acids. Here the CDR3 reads CASSLLRVVNTEAFF. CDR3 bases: TGTGCCAGCAGCTTATTGAGGGTAGTGAACACTGAAGCTTTCTTT.

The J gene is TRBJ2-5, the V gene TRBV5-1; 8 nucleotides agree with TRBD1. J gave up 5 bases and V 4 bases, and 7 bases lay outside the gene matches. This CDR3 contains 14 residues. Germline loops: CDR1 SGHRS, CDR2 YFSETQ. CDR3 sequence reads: CASSDGQGRETQYF. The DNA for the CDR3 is TGCGCCAGCAGCGACGGACAGGGAAGGGAGACCCAGTACTTC.

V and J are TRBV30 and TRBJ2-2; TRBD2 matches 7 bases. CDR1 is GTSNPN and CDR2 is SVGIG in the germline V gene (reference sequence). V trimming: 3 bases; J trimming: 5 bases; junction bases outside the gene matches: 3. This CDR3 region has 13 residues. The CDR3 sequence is CAWSGRETGELFF. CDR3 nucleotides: TGTGCCTGGAGCGGGCGGGAGACCGGGGAGCTGTTTTTT. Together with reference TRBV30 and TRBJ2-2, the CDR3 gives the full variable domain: SQTIHQWPATLVQPVGSPLSLECTVEGTSNPNLYWYRQAAGRGLQLLFYSVGIGQISSEVPQNLSASRPQDRQFILSSKKLLLSDSGFYLCAWSGRETGELFFGEGSRLTVL.

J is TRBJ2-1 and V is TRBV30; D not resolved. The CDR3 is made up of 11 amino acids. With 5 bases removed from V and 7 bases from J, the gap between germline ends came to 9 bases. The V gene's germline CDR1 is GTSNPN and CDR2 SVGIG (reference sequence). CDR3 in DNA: TGTGCCTGGGGTCTCGGGAATGAGCAGTTCTTC. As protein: CAWGLGNEQFF.

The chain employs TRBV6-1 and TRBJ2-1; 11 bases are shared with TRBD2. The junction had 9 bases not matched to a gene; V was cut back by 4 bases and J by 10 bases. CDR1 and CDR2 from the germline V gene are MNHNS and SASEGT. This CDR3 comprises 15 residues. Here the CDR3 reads CASSVQGLADGEQFF. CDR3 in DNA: TGTGCCAGCAGTGTACAGGGACTAGCGGACGGGGAGCAGTTCTTC.

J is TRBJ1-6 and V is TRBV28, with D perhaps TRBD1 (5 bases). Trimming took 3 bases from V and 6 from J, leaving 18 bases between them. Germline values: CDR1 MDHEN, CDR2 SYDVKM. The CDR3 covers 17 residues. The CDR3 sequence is CASSFGQLQVINSPLHF. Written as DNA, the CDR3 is TGTGCCAGCAGTTTTGGACAACTCCAAGTCATTAATTCACCCCTCCACTTT.

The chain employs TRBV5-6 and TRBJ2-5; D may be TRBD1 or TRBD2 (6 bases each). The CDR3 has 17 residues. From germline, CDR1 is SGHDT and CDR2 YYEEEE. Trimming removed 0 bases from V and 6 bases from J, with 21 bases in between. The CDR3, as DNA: TGTGCCAGCAGCTTGGATTGGCCGAACAGGGACTCCAAGACCCAGTACTTC. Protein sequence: CASSLDWPNRDSKTQYF.

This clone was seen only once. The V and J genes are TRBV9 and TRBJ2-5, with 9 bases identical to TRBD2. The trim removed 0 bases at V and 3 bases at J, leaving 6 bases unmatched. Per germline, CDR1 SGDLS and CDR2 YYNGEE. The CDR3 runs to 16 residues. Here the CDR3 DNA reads TGTGCCAGCAGCGTAGGCCCTAGCGGGGTAGAAGAGACCCAGTACTTC. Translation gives CASSVGPSGVEETQYF.

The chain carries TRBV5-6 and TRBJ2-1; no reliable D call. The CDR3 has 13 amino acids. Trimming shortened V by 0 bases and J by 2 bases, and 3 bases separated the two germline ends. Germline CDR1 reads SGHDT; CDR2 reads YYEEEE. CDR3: CASSLDTYNEQFF. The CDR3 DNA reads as TGTGCCAGCAGCTTGGACACCTACAATGAGCAGTTCTTC.